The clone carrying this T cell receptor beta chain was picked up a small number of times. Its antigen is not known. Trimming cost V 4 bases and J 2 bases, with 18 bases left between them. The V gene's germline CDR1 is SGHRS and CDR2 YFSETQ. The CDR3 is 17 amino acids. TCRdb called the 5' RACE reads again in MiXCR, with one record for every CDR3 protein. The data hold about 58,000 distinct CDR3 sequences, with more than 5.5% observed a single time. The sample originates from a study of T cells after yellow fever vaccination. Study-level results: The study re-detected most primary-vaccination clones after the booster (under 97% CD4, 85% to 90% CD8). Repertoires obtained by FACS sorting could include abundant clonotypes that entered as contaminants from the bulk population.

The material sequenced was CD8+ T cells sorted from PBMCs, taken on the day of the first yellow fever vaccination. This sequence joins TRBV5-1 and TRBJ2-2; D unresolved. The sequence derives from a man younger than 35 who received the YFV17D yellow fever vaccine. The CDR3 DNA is TGCGCCAGCAGCAAGGTGGTAACAGAGACAAACACCGGGGAGCTGTTTTTT. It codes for CASSKVVTETNTGELFF.